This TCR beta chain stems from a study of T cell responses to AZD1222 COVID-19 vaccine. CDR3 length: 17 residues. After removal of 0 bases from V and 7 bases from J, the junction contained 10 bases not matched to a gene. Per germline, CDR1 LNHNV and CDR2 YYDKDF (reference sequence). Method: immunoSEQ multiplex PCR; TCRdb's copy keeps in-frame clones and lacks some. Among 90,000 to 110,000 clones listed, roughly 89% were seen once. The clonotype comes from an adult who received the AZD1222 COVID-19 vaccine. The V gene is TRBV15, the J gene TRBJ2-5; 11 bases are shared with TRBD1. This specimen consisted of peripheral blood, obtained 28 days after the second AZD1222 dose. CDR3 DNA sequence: TGTGCCACCAGCAGAGAGCTCGGACAGGGGGCAGGTGGGACCCAGTACTTC. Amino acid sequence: CATSRELGQGAGGTQYF. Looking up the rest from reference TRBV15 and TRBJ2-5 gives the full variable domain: DAMVIQNPRYQVTQFGKPVTLSCSQTLNHNVMYWYQQKSSQAPKLLFHYYDKDFNNEADTPDNFQSRRPNTSFCFLDIRSPGLGDTAMYLCATSRELGQGAGGTQYFGPGTRLLVL.